This T cell receptor beta chain was captured in a study of CD8 T cells in Susac syndrome. The overall study: The Susac syndrome patients were therapy-naive, on corticosteroids, or on intravenous immunoglobulin alone at blood draw.

The RNA input was about 0.5 to 1 ug, and it was reverse transcribed with random hexamers. Amplification of the TCR beta CDR3 was carried out by immunoSEQ multiplex PCR, which spanned a total of 54 Vbeta and 13 Jbeta segments. One entry per CDR3 protein, called by TCRdb with MiXCR from the immunoSEQ multiplex PCR reads. The table includes approximately 80,000 distinct CDR3 sequences, approximately 93% detected once. V lost 4 bases, J lost 6 bases, and 6 bases stayed unmatched. In germline, CDR1 is SNHLY, CDR2 FYNNEI. The CDR3 is made up of 14 amino acids. The sequenced target, TCR beta, came from blood CD8+ and CD4+ T cells.

The sample consisted of CD8+ T cells from PBMCs. The V and J genes are TRBV2 and TRBJ1-1, with 9 bases aligning to TRBD1. The sequence was obtained from a human donor with Susac syndrome. The CDR3 DNA reads as TGTGCCAGCAGTGGACGACAGGGGGGTTCTGAAGCTTTCTTT. Amino acids: CASSGRQGGSEAFF.